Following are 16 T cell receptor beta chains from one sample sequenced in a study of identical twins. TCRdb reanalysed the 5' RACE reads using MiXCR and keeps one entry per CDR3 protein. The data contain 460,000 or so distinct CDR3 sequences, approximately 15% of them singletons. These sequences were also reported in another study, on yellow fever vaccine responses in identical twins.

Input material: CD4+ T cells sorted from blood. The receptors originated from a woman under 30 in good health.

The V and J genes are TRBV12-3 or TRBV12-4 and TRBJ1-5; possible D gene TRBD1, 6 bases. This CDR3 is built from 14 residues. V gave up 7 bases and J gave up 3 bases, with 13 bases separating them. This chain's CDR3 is CASTTQGFNQPQHF. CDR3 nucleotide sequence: TGTGCCAGCACCACCCAGGGGTTCAATCAGCCCCAGCATTTT.

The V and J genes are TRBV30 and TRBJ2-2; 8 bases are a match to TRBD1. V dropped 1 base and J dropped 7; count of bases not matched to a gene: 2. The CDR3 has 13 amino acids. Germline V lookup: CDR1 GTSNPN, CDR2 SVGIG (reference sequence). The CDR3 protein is CAWSGTGIGELFF. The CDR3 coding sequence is TGTGCCTGGAGTGGGACAGGGATCGGGGAGCTGTTTTTT. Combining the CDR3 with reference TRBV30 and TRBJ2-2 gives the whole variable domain SQTIHQWPATLVQPVGSPLSLECTVEGTSNPNLYWYRQAAGRGLQLLFYSVGIGQISSEVPQNLSASRPQDRQFILSSKKLLLSDSGFYLCAWSGTGIGELFFGEGSRLTVL.

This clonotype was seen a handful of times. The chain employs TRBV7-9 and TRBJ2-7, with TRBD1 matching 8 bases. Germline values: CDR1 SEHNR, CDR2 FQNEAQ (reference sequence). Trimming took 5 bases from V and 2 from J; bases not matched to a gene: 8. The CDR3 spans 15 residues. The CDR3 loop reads CASSPRQGTTYEQYF. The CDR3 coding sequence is TGTGCCAGCAGCCCAAGACAGGGGACAACCTACGAGCAGTACTTC.

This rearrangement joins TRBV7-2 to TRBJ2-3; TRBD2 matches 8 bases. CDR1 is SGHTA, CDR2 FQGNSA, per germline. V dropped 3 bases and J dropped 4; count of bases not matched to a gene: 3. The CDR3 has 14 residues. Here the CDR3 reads CASSFAGGPDTQYF. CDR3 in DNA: TGTGCCAGCAGCTTCGCGGGAGGACCAGATACGCAGTATTTT. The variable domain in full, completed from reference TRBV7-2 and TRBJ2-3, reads GAGVSQSPSNKVTEKGKDVELRCDPISGHTALYWYRQSLGQGLEFLIYFQGNSAPDKSGLPSDRFSAERTGGSVSTLTIQRTQQEDSAVYLCASSFAGGPDTQYFGPGTRLTVL.

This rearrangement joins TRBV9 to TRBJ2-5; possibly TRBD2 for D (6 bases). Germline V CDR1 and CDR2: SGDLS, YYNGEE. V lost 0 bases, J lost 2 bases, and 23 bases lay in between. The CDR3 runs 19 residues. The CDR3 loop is CASSVGVLAGTGFQETQYF. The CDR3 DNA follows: TGTGCCAGCAGCGTAGGGGTCCTTGCGGGGACTGGGTTTCAAGAGACCCAGTACTTC.

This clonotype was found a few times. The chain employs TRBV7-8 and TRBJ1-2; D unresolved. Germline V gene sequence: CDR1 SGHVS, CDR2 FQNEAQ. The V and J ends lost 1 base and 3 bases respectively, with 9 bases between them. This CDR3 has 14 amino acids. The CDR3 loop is CASSLGVGDYGYTF. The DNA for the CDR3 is TGTGCCAGCAGCTTAGGAGTCGGGGACTATGGCTACACCTTC.

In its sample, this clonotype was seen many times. The CDR3 loop is CASSQLVSTDTQYF. CDR3 DNA sequence: TGTGCCAGCAGCCAACTAGTGAGCACAGATACGCAGTATTTT. The chain has TRBV12-3 or TRBV12-4 and TRBJ2-3, with a weak D call TRBD2 (5 bases). This CDR3 comprises 14 residues. V was trimmed by 6 bases and J by 0 bases, leaving 10 bases between them.

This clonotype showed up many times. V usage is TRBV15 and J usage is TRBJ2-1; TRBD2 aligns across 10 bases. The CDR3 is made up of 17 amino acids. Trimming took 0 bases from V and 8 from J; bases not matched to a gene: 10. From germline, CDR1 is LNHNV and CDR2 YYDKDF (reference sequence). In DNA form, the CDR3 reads TGTGCCACCAGCAGAGATCTACAGCGGGAGGGTACCCATGAGCAGTTCTTC. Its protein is CATSRDLQREGTHEQFF. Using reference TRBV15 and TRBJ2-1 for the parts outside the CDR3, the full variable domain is DAMVIQNPRYQVTQFGKPVTLSCSQTLNHNVMYWYQQKSSQAPKLLFHYYDKDFNNEADTPDNFQSRRPNTSFCFLDIRSPGLGDTAMYLCATSRDLQREGTHEQFFGPGTRLTVL.

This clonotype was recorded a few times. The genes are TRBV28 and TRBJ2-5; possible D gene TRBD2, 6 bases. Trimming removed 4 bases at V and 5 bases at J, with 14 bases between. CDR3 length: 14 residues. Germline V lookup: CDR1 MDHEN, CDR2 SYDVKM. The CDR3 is CASSSPARGETQYF. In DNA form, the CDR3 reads TGTGCCAGCAGTTCTCCCGCCCGGGGGGAGACCCAGTACTTC.

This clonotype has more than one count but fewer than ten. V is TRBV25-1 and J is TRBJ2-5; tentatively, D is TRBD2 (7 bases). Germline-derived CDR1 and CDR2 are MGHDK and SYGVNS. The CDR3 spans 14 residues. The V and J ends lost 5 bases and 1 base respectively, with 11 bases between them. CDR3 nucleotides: TGTGCCAGCAGTTCGGCGGGGGCCCAAGAGACCCAGTACTTC. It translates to CASSSAGAQETQYF. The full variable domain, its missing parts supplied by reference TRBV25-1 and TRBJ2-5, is EADIYQTPRYLVIGTGKKITLECSQTMGHDKMYWYQQDPGMELHLIHYSYGVNSTEKGDLSSESTVSRIRTEHFPLTLESARPSHTSQYLCASSSAGAQETQYFGPGTRLLVL.

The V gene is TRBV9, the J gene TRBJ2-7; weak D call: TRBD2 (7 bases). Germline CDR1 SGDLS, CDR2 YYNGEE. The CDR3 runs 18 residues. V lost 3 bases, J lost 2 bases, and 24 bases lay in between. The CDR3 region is CASSGSRGGSETAYEQYF. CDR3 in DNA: TGTGCCAGCAGCGGAAGCCGCGGGGGCTCGGAGACAGCCTACGAGCAGTACTTC.

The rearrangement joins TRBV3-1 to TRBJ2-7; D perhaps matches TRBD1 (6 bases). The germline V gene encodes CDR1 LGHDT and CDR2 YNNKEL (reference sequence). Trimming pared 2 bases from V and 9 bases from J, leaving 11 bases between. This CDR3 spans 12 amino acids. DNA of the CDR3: TGTGCCAGCAGCCAACAGGGGCGTGTGCAGTACTTC. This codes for CASSQQGRVQYF.

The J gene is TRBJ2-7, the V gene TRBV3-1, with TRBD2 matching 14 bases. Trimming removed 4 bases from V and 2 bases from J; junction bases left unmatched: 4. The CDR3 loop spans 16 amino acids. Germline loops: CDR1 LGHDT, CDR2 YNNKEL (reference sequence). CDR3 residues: CASSRGTSGGPYEQYF. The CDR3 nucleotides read TGTGCCAGCAGCCGGGGGACTAGCGGGGGACCCTACGAGCAGTACTTC.

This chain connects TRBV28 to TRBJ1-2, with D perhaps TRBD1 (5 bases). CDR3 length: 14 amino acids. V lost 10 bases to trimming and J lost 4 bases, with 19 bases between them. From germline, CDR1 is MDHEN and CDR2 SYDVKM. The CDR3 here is CATSGLRTTYGYTF. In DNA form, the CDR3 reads TGTGCCACCTCAGGGTTGCGGACCACCTATGGCTACACCTTC.

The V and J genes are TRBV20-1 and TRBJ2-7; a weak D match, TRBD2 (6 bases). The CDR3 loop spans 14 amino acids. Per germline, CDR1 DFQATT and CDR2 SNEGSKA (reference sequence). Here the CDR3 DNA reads TGCAGCGTACGCTTGGAGTCCCGCGGGAACGAGCAGTACTTC. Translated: CSVRLESRGNEQYF.

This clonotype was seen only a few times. As DNA, the CDR3 is TGTGCCAGCAGCTTAACAGGGGGGAGAGGTGAAAAACTGTTTTTT. It yields the protein CASSLTGGRGEKLFF. The chain combines TRBV7-3 with TRBJ1-4; D might be TRBD1 (6 bases). Trimming removed 0 bases from V and 7 bases from J, with 12 bases in between. Germline assignment: CDR1 SGHTA and CDR2 FQGTGA. The CDR3 is 15 residues long.